This T cell receptor beta chain comes out of a study of identical twins. Study-wide results and caveats: Modelling approaches yielded underestimates of out-of-frame TCR alpha sharing between monozygotic twins.

TCRdb independently ran MiXCR on the 5' RACE reads; one entry per CDR3 protein. The sample consists of just over 450,000 distinct CDR3 sequences, 14% of them appearing once. Germline lookup yields CDR1 DFQATT and CDR2 SNEGSKA (reference sequence). CDR3 length: 12 amino acids. This clonotype was counted once. Its cognate antigen is unknown. These same data were also listed under a study on yellow fever vaccine responses in identical twins.

The sample taken for sequencing was CD4+ T cells sorted from blood. The chain carries TRBV20-1 and TRBJ2-3; possible D gene TRBD2, 5 bases. The sequence derives from a woman aged 18-29 years in good health. The CDR3, as DNA: TGCAGCAGACTAAAGAGCACAGATACGCAGTATTTT. Residues: CSRLKSTDTQYF.